This TCR beta chain emerged from a study of graft-versus-host responses after intestinal transplantation. Study summary: Among the recipients, transplants were multivisceral, liver-intestinal, or isolated intestinal. Each patient got anti-thymocyte globulin induction, then tacrolimus and steroids for about 3 years. Study-level results: Circulating GvH clones peaking coincided with falling HvG clones soon after transplant. GvH clones turned up in recipient marrow; some had shown up first in ileum or blood.

The CDR3 extends over 16 amino acids. The V segment lost 5 bases and the J segment 6 bases; nucleotides outside the gene matches: 11. CDR1 SEHNR and CDR2 FQNEAQ come from the germline V gene (reference sequence). TCRdb's copy holds only in-frame clones and misses some; the assay was immunoSEQ multiplex PCR. The table shows some 93,000 clones, with roughly 90% occurring only once. A note on this clone: Its antigen is still unknown.

The chain links TRBV7-9 to TRBJ2-2; 8 bases are a match to TRBD1. This clonotype originated in a human donor who received an intestinal transplant. Specimen: unstimulated CD8+ T cells sorted from spleen or lymph node cells, collected before intestinal transplant. This CDR3 is CASSHRDRSIAGELFF. DNA for the CDR3: TGTGCCAGCAGCCACCGGGACAGGAGTATCGCCGGGGAGCTGTTTTTT.